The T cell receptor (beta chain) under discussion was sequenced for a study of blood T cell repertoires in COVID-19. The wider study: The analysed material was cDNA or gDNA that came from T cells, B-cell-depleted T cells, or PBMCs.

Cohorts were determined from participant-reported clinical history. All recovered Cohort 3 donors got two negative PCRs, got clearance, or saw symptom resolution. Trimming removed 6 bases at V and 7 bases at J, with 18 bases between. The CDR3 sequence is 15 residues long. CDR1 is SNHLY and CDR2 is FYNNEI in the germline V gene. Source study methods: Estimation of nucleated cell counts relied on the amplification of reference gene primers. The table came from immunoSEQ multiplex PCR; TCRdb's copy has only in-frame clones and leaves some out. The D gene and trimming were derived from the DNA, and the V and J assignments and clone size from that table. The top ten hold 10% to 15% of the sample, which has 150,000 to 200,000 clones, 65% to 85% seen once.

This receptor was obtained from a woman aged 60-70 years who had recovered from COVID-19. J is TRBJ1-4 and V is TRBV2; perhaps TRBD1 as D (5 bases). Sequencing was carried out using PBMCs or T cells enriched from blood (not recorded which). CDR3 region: CASSAGPAYGEKLFF. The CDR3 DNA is TGTGCCAGCAGCGCAGGGCCCGCATACGGTGAAAAACTGTTTTTT.